Listed here are 23 T cell receptor beta chains from one sample, sequenced in a study of siplizumab effects on memory and regulatory T cells. Here immunoSEQ multiplex PCR was the method, and the copy in TCRdb shows in-frame clones only, minus some. The sample lists about 100,000 clones; 94% were seen once. The sequencing sample was made of non-Treg CD4+ T cells sorted from blood. These receptors came from a human donor in good health.

The chain is built from TRBV2 and TRBJ2-5, with TRBD1 matching 11 bases. Germline V gives CDR1 SNHLY, CDR2 FYNNEI. The junction had 5 bases not matched to a gene; V was cut back by 8 bases and J by 3 bases. The CDR3 runs 14 residues. CDR3 loop: CASGRDRGEETQYF. Here the CDR3 DNA reads TGTGCCAGCGGAAGGGACAGGGGGGAAGAGACCCAGTACTTC.

The rearrangement joins TRBV6-5 to TRBJ2-2; D is uncertain. The germline CDR1 and CDR2 sequences are MNHEY and SVGAGI. Trimming pared 4 bases from V and 5 bases from J, leaving 11 bases between. The CDR3 loop spans 14 amino acids. In nucleotides, the CDR3 is TGTGCCAGCAGTTTGGCAGGAAGTACCGGGGAGCTGTTTTTT. Residues: CASSLAGSTGELFF.

This clone was seen only once. The chain has TRBV7-9 and TRBJ2-7; maybe TRBD1 (6 bases). The CDR3 is made up of 14 amino acids. From germline, CDR1 is SEHNR and CDR2 FQNEAQ (reference sequence). V was shortened by 5 bases and J by 2 bases, with 13 bases between the two germline ends. This CDR3 is CASSEWDTTYEQYF. As DNA, the CDR3 is TGTGCCAGCAGCGAATGGGACACTACCTACGAGCAGTACTTC.

V usage is TRBV6-4 and J usage is TRBJ2-3; D could derive from TRBD1 or TRBD2 (5 bases each). This CDR3 is 14 amino acids long. Germline assignment: CDR1 MRHNA and CDR2 SNTAGT. Trimming took off 4 bases at V and 5 bases at J, with 13 bases between the two ends. The CDR3 reads CASSVGGYGDTQYF. The CDR3 region has the DNA TGTGCCAGCAGTGTTGGGGGATACGGAGATACGCAGTATTTT.

The chain carries TRBV5-1 and TRBJ2-3; D call uncertain. Germline assignment: CDR1 SGHRS and CDR2 YFSETQ. The CDR3 has 16 amino acids. With 3 bases removed from V and 1 base from J, the gap between germline ends came to 15 bases. CDR3 residues: CASSYRTSGGTDTQYF. The CDR3 DNA sequence: TGCGCCAGCAGCTATAGGACCTCCGGCGGCACAGATACGCAGTATTTT. Looking up the rest from reference TRBV5-1 and TRBJ2-3 gives the full variable domain: KAGVTQTPRYLIKTRGQQVTLSCSPISGHRSVSWYQQTPGQGLQFLFEYFSETQRNKGNFPGRFSGRQFSNSRSEMNVSTLELGDSALYLCASSYRTSGGTDTQYFGPGTRLTVL.

The chain uses TRBV27 and TRBJ2-3; D gene unclear. Germline lookup yields CDR1 MNHEY and CDR2 SMNVEV (reference sequence). Trimming stripped 5 bases from V and 4 bases from J, with 13 bases between. This CDR3 contains 14 residues. This chain's CDR3 is CASSRSIPPDTQYF. The CDR3 DNA sequence: TGTGCCAGCAGTCGCTCAATACCACCAGATACGCAGTATTTT.

The CDR3: CASSLDGPRYQETQYF. Here the CDR3 DNA reads TGTGCCAGCAGCTTGGACGGGCCTAGGTACCAAGAGACCCAGTACTTC. The V and J genes are TRBV5-4 and TRBJ2-5; D unclear. The CDR3 has 16 amino acids. CDR1 is SGHNT and CDR2 is YYREEE in the germline V gene (reference sequence). V was cut by 0 bases and J by 0 bases, with 12 bases left in between.

The V call is TRBV9, the J call TRBJ1-2; maybe TRBD1 (5 bases). The CDR3 runs 15 residues. The germline CDR1 and CDR2 sequences are SGDLS and YYNGEE. Trimming took 0 bases from V and 4 from J, leaving 13 bases between them. CDR3 DNA sequence: TGTGCCAGCAGCGTAGACCCCAGGGAAAGCTATGGCTACACCTTC. Translated: CASSVDPRESYGYTF.

This chain connects TRBV6-1 to TRBJ2-7, with D possibly being TRBD2 (7 bases). The CDR3 sequence is 13 residues long. V lost 6 bases, J lost 6 bases, and 15 bases lay in between. CDR1 MNHNS and CDR2 SASEGT come from the germline V gene. CDR3 in amino acids: CASRRGGAREQYF. CDR3 bases: TGTGCCAGCAGGAGGGGGGGAGCCCGCGAGCAGTACTTC.

This sequence joins TRBV7-3 and TRBJ2-1; D unresolved. Trimming removed 5 bases at V and 5 bases at J, with 10 bases between. The CDR3 extends over 13 amino acids. Germline V gene data show CDR1 as SGHTA and CDR2 as FQGTGA. CDR3 protein: CASSPPGHNEQFF. The DNA for the CDR3 is TGTGCCAGCAGCCCCCCGGGCCACAATGAGCAGTTCTTC.

The chain uses TRBV5-1 and TRBJ1-4; TRBD1 might be the D (5 bases). V was trimmed by 1 base and J by 8 bases, leaving 12 bases between them. The CDR3 covers 14 residues. In germline, CDR1 is SGHRS, CDR2 YFSETQ. CDR3 nucleotide sequence: TGCGCCAGCAGCTTGTCTGGGGAGGGGGAAAAACTGTTTTTT. Encoded protein: CASSLSGEGEKLFF.

The chain has TRBV2 and TRBJ1-1; D uncertain. V was shortened by 6 bases and J by 10 bases, with 12 bases between the two germline ends. This CDR3 has 11 amino acids. Germline V CDR1 and CDR2: SNHLY, FYNNEI. CDR3 DNA: TGTGCCAGCAGGCCTGAGGTAGGAGCTTTCTTT. It yields the protein CASRPEVGAFF. Filled out from reference TRBV2 and TRBJ1-1, the complete variable domain reads EPEVTQTPSHQVTQMGQEVILRCVPISNHLYFYWYRQILGQKVEFLVSFYNNEISEKSEIFDDQFSVERPDGSNFTLKIRSTKLEDSAMYFCASRPEVGAFFGQGTRLTVV.

This chain uses TRBV18 with TRBJ2-1; the match to TRBD1 covers 9 bases. Per germline, CDR1 KGHSH and CDR2 LQKENI. V shed 6 bases and J 7 bases; nucleotides not matched to a gene: 10. This CDR3 region has 15 residues. DNA of the CDR3: TGTGCCAGCTCCCCGGGACAGGGTATTGCAAATGAGCAGTTCTTC. Protein sequence: CASSPGQGIANEQFF.

In its sample, this clone was seen once. The genes are TRBV6-6 and TRBJ1-1; the D gene is possibly TRBD1 (5 bases). The CDR3 length is 14 residues. CDR1 and CDR2 from the germline V gene are MNHNY and SVGAGI (reference sequence). V gave up 6 bases and J gave up 1 base, with 12 bases separating them. CDR3 region: CASRTSGGNTEAFF. The CDR3 DNA is TGTGCCAGCAGAACCTCGGGGGGGAACACTGAAGCTTTCTTT.

The chain links TRBV6-1 to TRBJ2-7; a weak D match, TRBD2 (6 bases). V was clipped by 5 bases and J by 12 bases, with 17 bases between them. The CDR3 is made up of 12 amino acids. Germline V gene data show CDR1 as MNHNS and CDR2 as SASEGT. The CDR3 protein is CASSPIMTSLYF. The CDR3 coding sequence is TGTGCCAGCAGTCCTATCATGACTAGTCTGTACTTC.

CDR3 sequence reads: CASSVSVNEKLFF. The CDR3 coding sequence is TGTGCCAGCTCAGTTTCAGTCAATGAAAAACTGTTTTTT. The chain employs TRBV18 and TRBJ1-4; no definite D call. Germline-derived CDR1 and CDR2 are KGHSH and LQKENI. The CDR3 has 13 amino acids. V was shortened by 5 bases and J by 5 bases, with 9 bases between the two germline ends.

The rearrangement joins TRBV11-1 to TRBJ2-5; D might be TRBD1 or TRBD2, each matching 5 bases. From germline, CDR1 is SGHAT and CDR2 FQDESV (reference sequence). This CDR3 comprises 16 residues. The V end lost 0 bases, the J end lost 5 bases, and 16 bases lay between the germline ends. As DNA, the CDR3 is TGTGCCAGCAGCTTAGCTGGGGACCTCACGAGTGAGACCCAGTACTTC. Protein sequence: CASSLAGDLTSETQYF.

The CDR3 is CASSSGGETQYF. The DNA of the CDR3 is TGTGCCAGCAGTTCCGGAGGAGAGACCCAGTACTTC. J is TRBJ2-5 and V is TRBV6-1; possibly TRBD2 for D (5 bases). Per germline, CDR1 MNHNS and CDR2 SASEGT. V was clipped by 5 bases and J by 4 bases, with 8 bases between them. This CDR3 is 12 amino acids long.

This chain uses TRBV5-8 with TRBJ2-7, with D perhaps being TRBD1 or TRBD2 (5 bases each). V lost 3 bases to trimming and J lost 3 bases, with 19 bases between them. This CDR3 region has 16 residues. Germline V CDR1 and CDR2: SGHTS, YDEGEE. CDR3 bases: TGTGCCAGCAGCTCATACCCAAGGGGAGTAGGCTACGAGCAGTACTTC. Translating it yields CASSSYPRGVGYEQYF.

The CDR3, as DNA: TGTGCCAGCAGTTCCCGGGGGTCTTTCGATGAGCAGTTCTTC. Its protein is CASSSRGSFDEQFF. The V gene is TRBV5-6, the J gene TRBJ2-1; possible D gene TRBD2, 6 bases. V was clipped by 5 bases and J by 8 bases, with 17 bases between them. This CDR3 is built from 14 residues. Germline assignment: CDR1 SGHDT and CDR2 YYEEEE.

The chain recombines TRBV6-5 with TRBJ1-1, with D hard to call. The V and J ends lost 8 bases and 4 bases respectively, with 20 bases between them. The length of the CDR3 is 15 residues. Germline-derived CDR1 and CDR2 are MNHEY and SVGAGI. DNA of the CDR3: TGTGCCAGCGGCCGACAAGGCGGTTTGGGCACTGAAGCTTTCTTT. Translation gives CASGRQGGLGTEAFF.

Note on this clone: Sequence at one end of the junction differs from germline and may be a read error. J is TRBJ2-4 and V is TRBV2; D unresolved. There are 14 residues in the CDR3. CDR1 is SNHLY, CDR2 FYNNEI, per germline. The DNA for the CDR3 is TGTGCGAGCACATTGGATGGGGTCAAAAACATTCAGTACTTC. Its protein product is CASTLDGVKNIQYF.

This chain links TRBV5-6 with TRBJ2-7; D unclear. The V end was cut by 7 bases, the J end by 4 bases, with 18 bases between. The germline V gene encodes CDR1 SGHDT and CDR2 YYEEEE. This CDR3 spans 14 amino acids. The CDR3 region is CASSWGSRSYEQYF. CDR3 DNA sequence: TGTGCCAGCTCTTGGGGTAGCAGGTCATACGAGCAGTACTTC. Full variable domain (rest looked up from reference TRBV5-6 and TRBJ2-7): DAGVTQSPTHLIKTRGQQVTLRCSPKSGHDTVSWYQQALGQGPQFIFQYYEEEERQRGNFPDRFSGHQFPNYSSELNVNALLLGDSALYLCASSWGSRSYEQYFGPGTRLTVT.